This T cell receptor beta chain was found in a study of T cell responses to AZD1222 COVID-19 vaccine. Comment on this clone: The target antigen is unknown.

Study findings and constraints: Within unmutated variant regions lay the reported targets of nearly half of spike-specific TCRs. Among the donors, most were white British and more were female, and clonal diversity was possibly underestimated. Sampling captured repertoires only after the peak T cell response.

Repertoires were generated with immunoSEQ multiplex PCR, while TCRdb's copy carries only in-frame clones and drops some. The top ten clones hold roughly 1.9% of a sample with about 180,000 clones, around nine tenths of them seen once. Researchers grouped second doses given at about 4 or about 12 weeks into one pool. The CDR3 has 11 residues. V was cut by 6 bases and J by 5 bases, with 7 bases left in between. CDR1 and CDR2 (germline): MNHEY, SVGAGI. Sequencing was performed on peripheral blood, taken 28 days after the second AZD1222 dose. The TCR sequence derives from an adult who received the AZD1222 COVID-19 vaccine. The gene calls are TRBV6-5 and TRBJ2-5; D not certain. CDR3 DNA sequence: TGTGCCAGCAGCTCAAGGGAGACCCAGTACTTC. Translating gives CASSSRETQYF.